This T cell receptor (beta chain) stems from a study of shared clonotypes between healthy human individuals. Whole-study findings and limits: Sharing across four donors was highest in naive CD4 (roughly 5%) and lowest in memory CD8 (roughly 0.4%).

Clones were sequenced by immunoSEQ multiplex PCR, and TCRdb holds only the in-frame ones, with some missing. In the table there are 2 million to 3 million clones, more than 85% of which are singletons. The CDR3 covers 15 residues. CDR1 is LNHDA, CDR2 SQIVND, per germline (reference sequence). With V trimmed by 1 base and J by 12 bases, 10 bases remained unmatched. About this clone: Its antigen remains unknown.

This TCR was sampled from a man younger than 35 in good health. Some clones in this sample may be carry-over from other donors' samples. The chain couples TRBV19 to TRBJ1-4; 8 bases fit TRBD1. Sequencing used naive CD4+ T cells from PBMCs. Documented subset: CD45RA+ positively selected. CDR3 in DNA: TGTGCCAGTAGTATAGCTCAGGGGGCGCGTCAGCAACTGTTTTTT. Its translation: CASSIAQGARQQLFF.